Listed below are T cell receptor beta chains from one sample, sequenced in a study of cytomegalovirus exposure and HLA in healthy donors. Sequencing used immunoSEQ multiplex PCR; TCRdb keeps in-frame clones, though not all of them. The sample has around 200,000 clones, nearly 80% seen once. Sequenced input: PBMCs. The receptor source for this set is a male donor in good health and CMV-seronegative. CDR3s include the opening cysteine and the closing phenylalanine or tryptophan. The D gene is left open where the match is weak. Clone size is shown for a subset of rows, as once, few, many or a class of expanded clone.

J	D	size	V	CDR3	DNA
TRBJ2-1	.	.	TRBV4-2	CASSPTTSTYNEQFF	TGTGCCAGCAGCCCTACTACGTCAACCTACAATGAGCAGTTCTTC
TRBJ2-2	.	.	TRBV6-5	CASSYWGRTGELFF	TGTGCCAGCAGTTATTGGGGGAGGACCGGGGAGCTGTTTTTT
TRBJ2-2	.	once	TRBV4-3	CASSQLLANTGELFF	TGCGCCAGCAGCCAATTACTAGCGAACACCGGGGAGCTGTTTTTT
TRBJ1-5	.	.	TRBV30	CAWSGELRVFNQPQHF	TGTGCCTGGAGTGGTGAATTGAGGGTCTTTAATCAGCCCCAGCATTTT
TRBJ1-1	.	once	TRBV11-3	CASSLTPGVDTEAFF	TGTGCCAGCAGCTTAACCCCCGGGGTCGACACTGAAGCTTTCTTT
TRBJ1-4	TRBD1	.	TRBV7-2	CASSLGQGNEKLFF	TGTGCCAGCAGCTTAGGACAGGGAAATGAAAAACTGTTTTTT
TRBJ2-1	.	.	TRBV5-6	CASSKSGLYEQFF	TGTGCCAGCAGCAAGTCAGGGCTTTATGAGCAGTTCTTC
TRBJ2-5	TRBD2	.	TRBV5-1	CASSPGTSGGDQYF	TGCGCCAGCAGTCCCGGGACTAGCGGGGGGGATCAGTACTTC
TRBJ2-7	TRBD1	.	TRBV13	CASSLGVPGQGAISYEQYF	TGTGCCAGCAGCTTAGGGGTGCCTGGACAGGGGGCTATCTCCTACGAGCAGTACTTC
TRBJ2-1	TRBD2	.	TRBV5-1	CASSSWTSELYNEQFF	TGCGCCAGCAGCTCGTGGACTAGCGAACTATACAATGAGCAGTTCTTC
TRBJ1-3	.	.	TRBV4-3	CASSQDPRAENTIYF	TGCGCCAGCAGCCAAGACCCCAGGGCCGAGAACACCATATATTTT
TRBJ1-1	.	.	TRBV27	CASSFLGSEAFF	TGTGCCAGCAGTTTTCTCGGTAGTGAAGCTTTCTTT
TRBJ1-1	TRBD1	few	TRBV4-1	CASSQGQGATEAFF	TGCGCCAGCAGCCAAGGACAGGGGGCCACTGAAGCTTTCTTT
TRBJ2-7	TRBD2	.	TRBV4-1	CASRPLAGVSGEQYF	TGCGCCAGCAGGCCACTAGCGGGAGTTTCTGGCGAGCAGTACTTC
TRBJ2-2	.	.	TRBV21-1	CASSNRAGGTGELFF	TGTGCCAGCAGCAATCGGGCGGGGGGGACCGGGGAGCTGTTTTTT
TRBJ2-3	TRBD1	.	TRBV28	CASSPPGQGTDTQYF	TGTGCCAGCAGTCCCCCCGGACAGGGAACAGATACGCAGTATTTT
TRBJ2-1	TRBD2	.	TRBV10-3	CAISPDSGIRNEQFF	TGTGCCATCAGCCCCGACAGCGGGATTCGTAATGAGCAGTTCTTC
TRBJ2-3	TRBD1	.	TRBV4-2	CASSPWGSGSGRGLGPLETQYF	TGTGCCAGCAGCCCGTGGGGTTCGGGGTCAGGCAGGGGGCTAGGGCCGCTTGAGACGCAGTATTTT
TRBJ2-2	.	.	TRBV7-3	CASGRGGGELFF	TGTGCCAGCGGTAGGGGAGGCGGGGAGCTGTTTTTT
TRBJ2-1	TRBD2	.	TRBV27	CASSLTSGGDNEQFF	TGTGCCAGCAGTTTAACTAGCGGGGGAGACAATGAGCAGTTCTTC
TRBJ1-1	.	.	TRBV6-4	CASRAGFDTEAFF	TGTGCCAGCAGGGCAGGGTTCGACACTGAAGCTTTCTTT
TRBJ1-5	.	.	TRBV7-8	CASSRSSGASNQPQHF	TGTGCCAGCAGCCGATCCTCAGGGGCTAGCAATCAGCCCCAGCATTTT
TRBJ2-3	TRBD2	.	TRBV5-8	CASSHRLAGYTDTQYF	TGTGCCAGCAGTCATCGACTAGCGGGCTACACAGATACGCAGTATTTT
TRBJ2-7	.	once	TRBV5-5	CASSFRQTPYEQYF	TGTGCCAGCAGCTTTCGACAGACCCCCTACGAGCAGTACTTC
TRBJ1-4	TRBD1	.	TRBV10-3	CAISRTGGDEKLFF	TGTGCCATCAGTCGGACAGGCGGGGATGAAAAACTGTTTTTT
TRBJ2-1	.	.	TRBV20-1	CSGRDNEQFF	TGCAGTGGGCGGGACAATGAGCAGTTCTTC
TRBJ2-7	.	once	TRBV7-8	CASSPPGYPSEQYF	TGTGCCAGCAGTCCTCCGGGATACCCCTCCGAGCAGTACTTC
TRBJ1-3	.	once	TRBV7-9	CASSLARAAPNSGNTIYF	TGTGCCAGCAGCTTAGCCAGGGCAGCGCCAAACTCTGGAAACACCATATATTTT
TRBJ2-7	.	.	TRBV28	CASSLDGSGSYEQYF	TGTGCCAGCAGTTTGGATGGTAGCGGCTCCTACGAGCAGTACTTC
TRBJ2-5	.	.	TRBV6-5	CASSTTETQYF	TGTGCCAGCAGCACGACTGAGACCCAGTACTTC
TRBJ1-1	TRBD1	.	TRBV27	CASKDRARTEAFF	TGTGCCAGCAAAGACAGGGCAAGGACTGAAGCTTTCTTT